These 27 T cell receptor beta chains were all obtained from the same sample, sequenced in a study of identical twins. TCRdb reanalysed the 5' RACE reads using MiXCR and keeps one entry per CDR3 protein. Of approximately 140,000 distinct CDR3 sequences listed, roughly 3.5% are singletons. The material sequenced was memory T cells sorted from blood. These TCRs come from a man aged 18 to 29 in good health.

The sample holds many counts of this clonotype. The V and J genes are TRBV3-1 and TRBJ2-2, with 10 bases matching TRBD2. With V trimmed by 3 bases and J by 7 bases, 8 bases remained unmatched. Germline V lookup: CDR1 LGHDT, CDR2 YNNKEL (reference sequence). This CDR3 spans 16 amino acids. CDR3 sequence: CASSHPLAGVIGELFF. CDR3 sequence (DNA): TGTGCCAGCAGCCATCCGCTAGCGGGAGTCATCGGGGAGCTGTTTTTT.

At least ten counts were recorded for this clonotype. This chain joins TRBV20-1 and TRBJ2-1; 15 nucleotides align to TRBD2. The germline V gene has CDR1 DFQATT and CDR2 SNEGSKA (reference sequence). The CDR3 loop spans 17 amino acids. The V gene end was trimmed by 6 bases and the J gene end by 1 base; junction bases not matched to a gene: 7. The CDR3 spells CSARGLAGGKSYNEQFF. The CDR3 region has the DNA TGCAGTGCCCGCGGACTAGCGGGAGGGAAGTCCTACAATGAGCAGTTCTTC.

This clonotype was counted at least ten times. CDR3 sequence reads: CASKRQGSNTGELFF. The CDR3 DNA is TGTGCCAGCAAGAGACAGGGTTCGAACACCGGGGAGCTGTTTTTT. This chain links TRBV6-2 or TRBV6-3 with TRBJ2-2, with 7 bases identical to TRBD1. Per germline, CDR1 MNHEY and CDR2 SVGEGT. V gave up 7 bases and J gave up 0 bases; unmatched junction bases: 5. The CDR3 is 15 amino acids.

This clonotype was detected many times. This chain uses TRBV6-1 with TRBJ1-2; D ambiguous. Germline CDR1 MNHNS, CDR2 SASEGT. This CDR3 has 13 amino acids. V lost 2 bases and J lost 2, with 6 bases in between. The CDR3 DNA sequence: TGTGCCAGCAGTGAATCTGGCAACTATGGCTACACCTTC. Encoded protein: CASSESGNYGYTF.

This clonotype was observed a handful of times. The rearrangement uses TRBV12-3 or TRBV12-4 and TRBJ2-7; 9 bases line up with TRBD1. This CDR3 contains 17 residues. V lost 4 bases, J lost 4 bases, and 14 bases stayed unmatched. The CDR3 DNA reads as TGTGCCAGCAGTTGGACCTCCCCCGGGACAGGGTCTTACGAGCAGTACGTC. Its protein is CASSWTSPGTGSYEQYV.

This clonotype was counted ten times or more. The chain employs TRBV4-1 and TRBJ2-7, with D possibly being TRBD1 (6 bases). The CDR3 runs to 14 residues. The germline CDR1 and CDR2 sequences are MGHRA and YSYEKL. Trimming took off 4 bases at V and 0 bases at J, with 10 bases between the two ends. The CDR3 protein is CASSRDTLSYEQYF. The DNA of the CDR3 is TGCGCCAGCAGCCGGGACACCCTCTCCTACGAGCAGTACTTC.

This clonotype occurred many times. The chain recombines TRBV7-2 with TRBJ2-4; D unresolved. V was cut by 0 bases and J by 3 bases, with 6 bases left in between. CDR1 SGHTA and CDR2 FQGNSA come from the germline V gene. CDR3 length equals 14 residues. In DNA form, the CDR3 reads TGTGCCAGCAGCTTAGCGGGAAACAAAAACATTCAGTACTTC. Encoded protein: CASSLAGNKNIQYF. The full variable domain, completed using reference TRBV7-2 and TRBJ2-4, is GAGVSQSPSNKVTEKGKDVELRCDPISGHTALYWYRQSLGQGLEFLIYFQGNSAPDKSGLPSDRFSAERTGGSVSTLTIQRTQQEDSAVYLCASSLAGNKNIQYFGAGTRLSVL.

This clonotype was detected many times. The chain is built from TRBV4-3 and TRBJ2-1, with 14 positions matching TRBD2. The CDR3 has 15 residues. V was clipped by 4 bases and J by 10 bases; unmatched bases: 6. Germline values: CDR1 LGHNA, CDR2 YSLEER. In DNA, the CDR3 is TGCGCCAGCAGCCGAACCGGGACTAGCGGGGGCGAGCAGTTCTTC. Protein product: CASSRTGTSGGEQFF.

This clonotype was found many times. The chain employs TRBV7-9 and TRBJ2-3, with 12 bases aligning to TRBD2. CDR1 SEHNR and CDR2 FQNEAQ come from the germline V gene (reference sequence). V shed 3 bases, J shed 0 bases, and the junction held 1 base outside the gene matches. The CDR3 contains 16 residues. This CDR3 reads CASSLGTSGSTDTQYF. DNA for the CDR3: TGTGCCAGCAGCTTGGGGACTAGCGGGAGCACAGATACGCAGTATTTT.

This clonotype was seen at least ten times. The chain has TRBV6-1 and TRBJ2-1; 8 positions match TRBD2. CDR3 size: 14 residues. V was pared by 10 bases and J by 5 bases, with 10 bases of the junction left unmatched. Germline-derived CDR1 and CDR2 are MNHNS and SASEGT. This CDR3 is CATHGREAHNEQFF. CDR3 in DNA: TGTGCCACCCACGGGCGGGAGGCCCACAATGAGCAGTTCTTC.

The genes are TRBV20-1 and TRBJ2-1; TRBD2 matches at 8 bases. CDR1 and CDR2 from the germline V gene are DFQATT and SNEGSKA (reference sequence). Losses at the gene ends were 1 base for V and 9 bases for J; bases not matched to a gene: 2. The length of the CDR3 is 12 residues. CDR3 sequence: CSARGLAFEQFF. The CDR3 nucleotides read TGCAGTGCTAGAGGACTAGCGTTTGAGCAGTTCTTC.

This clonotype was recorded many times. The chain employs TRBV12-3 or TRBV12-4 and TRBJ2-1; possible D gene TRBD2, 5 bases. This CDR3 spans 14 amino acids. V shed 8 bases and J shed 8 bases, with 19 bases lying between them. The CDR3 reads CASGSFGGGHEQFF. CDR3 sequence (DNA): TGTGCCAGCGGTTCCTTTGGAGGCGGGCATGAGCAGTTCTTC.

The J gene is TRBJ1-2, the V gene TRBV24-1; the D gene is possibly TRBD1 (6 bases). CDR3 size: 12 residues. Germline V lookup: CDR1 KGHDR, CDR2 SFDVKD. Deletions cut 1 base from V and 7 bases from J, with 6 bases between. The CDR3 protein is CATSDLGGGYTF. The CDR3 DNA sequence: TGTGCCACCAGTGATTTAGGGGGTGGCTACACCTTC.

V and J are TRBV11-3 and TRBJ2-1; 8 nucleotides match TRBD2. From germline, CDR1 is SGHNT and CDR2 YENEEA. This CDR3 spans 16 amino acids. Trimming cost V 1 base and J 4 bases; bases outside gene matches: 6. The CDR3 spells CASSLGGTRLYNEQFF. The CDR3 DNA reads as TGTGCCAGCAGCTTAGGCGGGACTAGACTATACAATGAGCAGTTCTTC.

This clonotype was seen at least ten times. The genes are TRBV20-1 and TRBJ1-5; D is unclear. Germline V gene lookup returns CDR1 DFQATT and CDR2 SNEGSKA (reference sequence). This CDR3 is built from 14 residues. Trimming took off 6 bases at V and 0 bases at J, with 12 bases between the two ends. CDR3 sequence: CSATEPNSNQPQHF. CDR3 bases: TGCAGTGCAACCGAGCCTAATAGCAATCAGCCCCAGCATTTT.

This clonotype was observed many times. This sequence joins TRBV7-2 and TRBJ2-7; possibly TRBD2 for D (6 bases). CDR1 is SGHTA, CDR2 FQGNSA, per germline. V lost 5 bases and J 6 bases, leaving 23 bases between the germline ends. There are 16 residues in the CDR3. The CDR3 region has the DNA TGTGCCAGCAGCCCGCGTGGGGGACTCACAGCGGTCGAGCAGTACTTC. It yields the protein CASSPRGGLTAVEQYF.

A few counts support this clonotype. V is TRBV6-2 or TRBV6-3 and J is TRBJ1-1; 7 bases match TRBD1. This CDR3 comprises 13 residues. The germline V gene encodes CDR1 MNHEY and CDR2 SVGEGT. The ends lost 6 bases at V and 7 bases at J; junction bases unmatched: 8. The CDR3 nucleotides read TGTGCCAGCAGGACCGACAGGGTGATTGAAGCTTTCTTT. Amino acid sequence: CASRTDRVIEAFF.

There are many counts of this clonotype. The chain joins TRBV11-2 to TRBJ2-1, with D possibly matching TRBD2 (5 bases). CDR1 and CDR2 (germline): SGHAT, FQNNGV. Trimming removed 5 bases at V and 10 bases at J, with 12 bases between. This CDR3 region has 12 residues. CDR3 loop: CASSPADWEQFF. In DNA, the CDR3 is TGTGCCAGCAGCCCCGCGGACTGGGAGCAGTTCTTC.

This clonotype was seen repeatedly, ten times or more. The V and J genes are TRBV27 and TRBJ2-5; 15 bases are shared with TRBD2. Germline loops: CDR1 MNHEY, CDR2 SMNVEV (reference sequence). The V and J ends lost 6 bases and 5 bases, in that order; junction bases with no gene match: 7. The CDR3 loop spans 16 amino acids. The CDR3, as DNA: TGTGCCAGCAGACGGGGACTAGCGGGAGGAGTTGAGACCCAGTACTTC. It yields the protein CASRRGLAGGVETQYF.

This clonotype was seen many times. V usage is TRBV7-2 and J usage is TRBJ2-3; D is perhaps TRBD2 (6 bases). V was pared by 7 bases and J by 2 bases, with 22 bases between. This CDR3 has 17 amino acids. Germline V gene lookup returns CDR1 SGHTA and CDR2 FQGNSA. The CDR3 nucleotides are TGTGCCAGCAAACTAGCCGGGGGAGAAACCTTCACAGATACGCAGTATTTT. Amino acids: CASKLAGGETFTDTQYF.

This clonotype has just a few counts. The chain joins TRBV2 to TRBJ1-5; TRBD1 matches 9 bases. V lost 4 bases, J lost 7 bases, and 11 bases stayed unmatched. This CDR3 has 16 amino acids. CDR1 SNHLY and CDR2 FYNNEI come from the germline V gene. CDR3 DNA sequence: TGTGCCAGCAGTGCAGAGACAGGGGGGGTCGGACAGCCCCAGCATTTT. Translated: CASSAETGGVGQPQHF.

This clonotype has more than one count but fewer than ten. This sequence may be a read error, since a much larger clone differs from it by one base. CDR3 sequence: CASRGNYGYTF. In DNA form, the CDR3 reads TGTGCCAGCAGGGGGAACTATGGCTACACCTTC. The chain has TRBV25-1 and TRBJ1-2; D ambiguous. This CDR3 comprises 11 residues. The germline gives CDR1 MGHDK, CDR2 SYGVNS. V was shortened by 6 bases and J by 2 bases, with 4 bases between the two germline ends.

Many counts were recorded for this clonotype. The chain links TRBV25-1 to TRBJ2-5; D may be TRBD1 or TRBD2 (5 bases each). V dropped 8 bases and J dropped 3 bases, with 22 bases sitting between them. CDR3 length equals 16 residues. Germline-derived CDR1 and CDR2 are MGHDK and SYGVNS. CDR3 nucleotides: TGTGCCAGCTACCTTTGGGGGAGAGAGAGGAAAGAGACCCAGTACTTC. It codes for CASYLWGRERKETQYF.

This clonotype was seen many times. This chain joins TRBV7-2 and TRBJ2-3; 7 nucleotides match TRBD1. The CDR3 sequence is 15 residues long. The V gene end was trimmed by 2 bases and the J gene end by 4 bases; junction bases not matched to a gene: 6. CDR1 and CDR2 (germline): SGHTA, FQGNSA. CDR3 in amino acids: CASSLLVQGADTQYF. The CDR3 coding sequence is TGTGCCAGCAGCTTATTGGTGCAGGGGGCAGATACGCAGTATTTT.

This clonotype was observed many times. The genes are TRBV20-1 and TRBJ2-3; 8 bases match TRBD2. Trimming at V came to 4 bases and at J to 6 bases, leaving 9 bases not matched to a gene. CDR3 size: 14 residues. Germline loops: CDR1 DFQATT, CDR2 SNEGSKA (reference sequence). The CDR3 DNA reads as TGCAGTGCTAAGCGGGAGCGTCGCGGGGATACGCAGTATTTT. It yields the protein CSAKRERRGDTQYF.

This clonotype was observed many times. The chain is built from TRBV30 and TRBJ2-7; 10 nucleotides line up with TRBD1. Germline V gives CDR1 GTSNPN, CDR2 SVGIG (reference sequence). The CDR3 length is 14 residues. Losses at the gene ends were 5 bases for V and 4 bases for J; bases not matched to a gene: 8. The CDR3: CAWGSGTGVYEQYV. The DNA for the CDR3 is TGTGCCTGGGGATCCGGGACAGGGGTTTACGAGCAGTACGTC.

V is TRBV12-3 or TRBV12-4 and J is TRBJ2-1; 11 nucleotides line up with TRBD1. This CDR3 is built from 14 residues. V was clipped by 5 bases and J by 9 bases; unmatched bases: 6. The CDR3 DNA reads TGTGCCAGCAGTCCCAGGACAGGGGGCGGTGAGCAGTTCTTC. Its protein product is CASSPRTGGGEQFF.